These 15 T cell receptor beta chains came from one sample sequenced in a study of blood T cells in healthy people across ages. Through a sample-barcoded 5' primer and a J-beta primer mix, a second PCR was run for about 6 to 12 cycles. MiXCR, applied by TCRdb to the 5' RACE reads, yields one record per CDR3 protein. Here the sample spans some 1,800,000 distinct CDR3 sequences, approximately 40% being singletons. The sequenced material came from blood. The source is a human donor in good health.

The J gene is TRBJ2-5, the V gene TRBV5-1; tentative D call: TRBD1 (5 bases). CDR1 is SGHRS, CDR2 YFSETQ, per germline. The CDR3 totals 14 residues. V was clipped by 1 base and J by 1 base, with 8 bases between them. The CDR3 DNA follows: TGCGCCAGCAGCTTGACAAGGGGCCAAGAGACCCAGTACTTC. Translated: CASSLTRGQETQYF.

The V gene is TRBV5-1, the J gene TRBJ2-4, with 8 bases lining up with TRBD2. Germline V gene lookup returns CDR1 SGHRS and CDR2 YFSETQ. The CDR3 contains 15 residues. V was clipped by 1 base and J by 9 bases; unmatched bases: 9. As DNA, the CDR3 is TGCGCCAGCAGCTTGTCCCTCGGGGGGGATGGCATTCAGTACTTC. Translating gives CASSLSLGGDGIQYF.

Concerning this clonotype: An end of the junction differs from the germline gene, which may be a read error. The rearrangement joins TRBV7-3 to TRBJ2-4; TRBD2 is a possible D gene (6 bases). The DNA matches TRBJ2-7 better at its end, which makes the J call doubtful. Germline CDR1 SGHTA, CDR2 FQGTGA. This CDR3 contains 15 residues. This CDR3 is CAGSFTGTGIGEQYF. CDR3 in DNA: TGTGCCGGCAGCTTCACCGGGACTGGGATAGGCGAGCAGTACTTC.

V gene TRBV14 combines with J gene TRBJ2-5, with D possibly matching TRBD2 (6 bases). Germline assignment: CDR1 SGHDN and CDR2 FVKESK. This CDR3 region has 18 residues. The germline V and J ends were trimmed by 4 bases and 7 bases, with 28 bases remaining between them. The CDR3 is CASSPTINPGVLLGTQYF. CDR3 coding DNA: TGTGCCAGCAGCCCGACAATCAACCCGGGGGTACTACTGGGGACCCAGTACTTC.

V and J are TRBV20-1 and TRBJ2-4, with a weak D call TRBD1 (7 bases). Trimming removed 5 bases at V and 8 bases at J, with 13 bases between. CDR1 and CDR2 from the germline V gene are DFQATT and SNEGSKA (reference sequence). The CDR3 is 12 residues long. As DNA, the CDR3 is TGCAGTGCTCGGGGGACAGTCCACATTCAGTACTTC. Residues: CSARGTVHIQYF.

The CDR3 loop is CATRRIRLDEQYF. Here the CDR3 DNA reads TGTGCCACCAGGCGGATTCGGCTCGACGAGCAGTACTTC. J is TRBJ2-7 and V is TRBV7-2; no clear D. The CDR3 covers 13 residues. The V end was cut by 10 bases, the J end by 5 bases, with 18 bases between. CDR1 and CDR2 (germline): SGHTA, FQGNSA.

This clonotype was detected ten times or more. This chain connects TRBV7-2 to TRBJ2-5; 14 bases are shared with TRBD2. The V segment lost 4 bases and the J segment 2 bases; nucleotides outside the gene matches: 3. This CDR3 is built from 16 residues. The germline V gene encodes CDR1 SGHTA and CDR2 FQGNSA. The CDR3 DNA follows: TGTGCCAGCAGCTCCGGACTAGCGGGGGGACAAGAGACCCAGTACTTC. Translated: CASSSGLAGGQETQYF.

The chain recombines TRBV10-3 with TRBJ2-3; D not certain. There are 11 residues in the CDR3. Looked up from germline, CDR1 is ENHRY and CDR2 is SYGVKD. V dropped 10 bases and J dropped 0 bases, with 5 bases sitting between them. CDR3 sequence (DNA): TGTGCCACCACCAGCACAGATACGCAGTATTTT. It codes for CATTSTDTQYF.

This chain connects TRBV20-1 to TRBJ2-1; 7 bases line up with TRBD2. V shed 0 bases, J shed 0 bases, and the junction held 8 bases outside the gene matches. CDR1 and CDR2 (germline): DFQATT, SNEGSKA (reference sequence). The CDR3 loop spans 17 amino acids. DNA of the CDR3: TGCAGTGCTAGAGATCCGGCTAGCGGAATCTCCTACAATGAGCAGTTCTTC. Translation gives CSARDPASGISYNEQFF.

The CDR3 sequence is CSTIPGGAETQYF. The CDR3, as DNA: TGCAGCACGATCCCGGGGGGCGCGGAGACCCAGTACTTC. This chain uses TRBV29-1 with TRBJ2-5, with D possibly matching TRBD2 (7 bases). Deletions cut 8 bases from V and 5 bases from J, with 18 bases between. Germline lookup yields CDR1 SQVTM and CDR2 ANQGSEA. The CDR3 covers 13 residues.

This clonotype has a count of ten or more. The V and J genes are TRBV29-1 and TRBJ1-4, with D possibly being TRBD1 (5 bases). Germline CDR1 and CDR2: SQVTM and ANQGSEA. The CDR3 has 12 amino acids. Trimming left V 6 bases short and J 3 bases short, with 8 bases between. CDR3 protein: CSVQAPNEKLFF. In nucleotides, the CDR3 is TGCAGCGTACAGGCCCCTAATGAAAAACTGTTTTTT.

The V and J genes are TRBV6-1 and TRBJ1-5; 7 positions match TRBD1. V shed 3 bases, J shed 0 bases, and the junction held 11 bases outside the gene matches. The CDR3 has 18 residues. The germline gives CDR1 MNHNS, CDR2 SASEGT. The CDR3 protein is CASSDMGIQGLSNQPQHF. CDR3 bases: TGTGCCAGCAGTGACATGGGGATACAGGGGCTTAGCAATCAGCCCCAGCATTTT.

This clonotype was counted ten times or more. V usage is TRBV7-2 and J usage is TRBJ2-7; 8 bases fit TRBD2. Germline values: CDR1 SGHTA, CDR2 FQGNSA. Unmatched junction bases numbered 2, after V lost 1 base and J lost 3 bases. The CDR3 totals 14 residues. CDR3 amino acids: CASSLDGGVYEQYF. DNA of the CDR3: TGTGCCAGCAGCTTAGACGGGGGGGTCTACGAGCAGTACTTC. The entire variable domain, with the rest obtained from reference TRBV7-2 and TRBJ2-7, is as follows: GAGVSQSPSNKVTEKGKDVELRCDPISGHTALYWYRQSLGQGLEFLIYFQGNSAPDKSGLPSDRFSAERTGGSVSTLTIQRTQQEDSAVYLCASSLDGGVYEQYFGPGTRLTVT.

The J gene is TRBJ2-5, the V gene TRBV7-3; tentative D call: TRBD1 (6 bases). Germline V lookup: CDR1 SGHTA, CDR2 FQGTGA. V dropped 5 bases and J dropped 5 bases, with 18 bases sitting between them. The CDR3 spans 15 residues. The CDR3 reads CASSIQGYQGETQYF. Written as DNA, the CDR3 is TGTGCCAGCAGCATACAGGGCTATCAGGGGGAGACCCAGTACTTC.

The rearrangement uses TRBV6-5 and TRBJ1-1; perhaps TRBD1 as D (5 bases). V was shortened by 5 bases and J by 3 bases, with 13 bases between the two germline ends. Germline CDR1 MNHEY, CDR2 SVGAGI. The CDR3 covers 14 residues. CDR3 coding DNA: TGTGCCAGCAGTCAGACACCGGGGGACACTGAAGCTTTCTTT. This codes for CASSQTPGDTEAFF.